Following are 21 T cell receptor beta chains from one sample sequenced in a study of blood T cell repertoires in COVID-19. Clones were sequenced by immunoSEQ multiplex PCR, and TCRdb holds only the in-frame ones, with some missing. This sample has about 140,000 clones, with 75% to 90% found just once. Sequenced input: peripheral blood. These receptors came from a man between 60 and 75 years old with active or convalescent COVID-19.

This chain joins TRBV7-3 and TRBJ2-7; 8 nucleotides align to TRBD2. The V segment lost 5 bases and the J segment 5 bases; nucleotides outside the gene matches: 5. Per the germline V gene, CDR1 is SGHTA and CDR2 is FQGTGA. This CDR3 contains 13 residues. CDR3 sequence reads: CASSAAGGNEQYF. CDR3 nucleotide sequence: TGTGCCAGCAGCGCCGCGGGGGGTAACGAGCAGTACTTC.

This chain connects TRBV30 to TRBJ2-7; 9 bases fit TRBD1. Losses at the gene ends were 6 bases for V and 0 bases for J; bases not matched to a gene: 6. CDR3 length: 14 amino acids. Germline V gene sequence: CDR1 GTSNPN, CDR2 SVGIG (reference sequence). CDR3 region: CACYPGQGSYEQYF. The CDR3 DNA sequence: TGTGCCTGTTATCCGGGACAGGGCTCCTACGAGCAGTACTTC.

The genes are TRBV29-1 and TRBJ2-5; 8 bases align to TRBD2. CDR3 length equals 16 residues. V gave up 6 bases and J gave up 5 bases; unmatched junction bases: 17. Per germline, CDR1 SQVTM and CDR2 ANQGSEA. The CDR3 loop is CSVTKGREDRGETQYF. CDR3 nucleotide sequence: TGCAGCGTCACGAAGGGGCGGGAGGACAGAGGGGAGACCCAGTACTTC.

This sequence joins TRBV29-1 and TRBJ2-3; 14 nucleotides match TRBD2. J was trimmed by 6 bases and V by 5 bases; bases with no gene match: 4. This CDR3 region has 14 residues. Germline V gene data show CDR1 as SQVTM and CDR2 as ANQGSEA. The CDR3 sequence is CSVWTSGRTDTQYF. CDR3 DNA sequence: TGCAGCGTTTGGACTAGCGGGAGGACGGATACGCAGTATTTT.

The chain is built from TRBV19 and TRBJ1-2; D is ambiguous. Trimming pared 1 base from V and 2 bases from J, leaving 5 bases between. Germline-derived CDR1 and CDR2 are LNHDA and SQIVND (reference sequence). This CDR3 has 13 amino acids. The CDR3 DNA is TGTGCCAGTAGTATAGGGAGGAACTATGGCTACACCTTC. This encodes CASSIGRNYGYTF. The whole variable domain, filled in from reference TRBV19 and TRBJ1-2, reads DGGITQSPKYLFRKEGQNVTLSCEQNLNHDAMYWYRQDPGQGLRLIYYSQIVNDFQKGDIAEGYSVSREKKESFPLTVTSAQKNPTAFYLCASSIGRNYGYTFGSGTRLTVV.

The sample holds one count of this clone. The chain carries TRBV5-1 and TRBJ1-4, with 9 bases that match TRBD1. Unmatched junction bases numbered 6, after V lost 4 bases and J lost 8 bases. The germline CDR1 and CDR2 sequences are SGHRS and YFSETQ. There are 14 residues in the CDR3. The CDR3 DNA sequence: TGCGCCAGCAGCCAGGGACAGGGCTGGGAAAAACTGTTTTTT. It yields the protein CASSQGQGWEKLFF.

Here the CDR3 DNA reads TGCAGCGTTGAGACAGCCTACGAGCAGTACTTC. It yields the protein CSVETAYEQYF. The chain links TRBV29-1 to TRBJ2-7; TRBD1 might be the D (5 bases). V was cut by 3 bases and J by 2 bases, with 5 bases left in between. Germline V gives CDR1 SQVTM, CDR2 ANQGSEA. There are 11 residues in the CDR3.

The V call is TRBV6-1, the J call TRBJ2-7, with D possibly TRBD1 on 6 matching bases. CDR1 is MNHNS and CDR2 is SASEGT in the germline V gene. V was pared by 1 base and J by 3 bases, with 10 bases between. CDR3 length: 14 amino acids. The CDR3 here is CASSEETRGYEQYF. The CDR3 coding sequence is TGTGCCAGCAGTGAAGAAACCAGGGGCTACGAGCAGTACTTC.

The chain couples TRBV7-3 to TRBJ2-3; D may be TRBD2 (5 bases). Germline-derived CDR1 and CDR2 are SGHTA and FQGTGA. V was clipped by 6 bases and J by 2 bases, with 9 bases between them. This CDR3 has 13 amino acids. CDR3 sequence (DNA): TGTGCCAGCAGACCGGACTCCACAGATACGCAGTATTTT. Translated, it gives CASRPDSTDTQYF.

The genes are TRBV6-4 and TRBJ2-2; TRBD2 aligns across 9 bases. The germline CDR1 and CDR2 sequences are MRHNA and SNTAGT. The length of the CDR3 is 15 residues. With 6 bases clipped from V and 3 bases from J, the junction kept 5 bases outside the gene matches. CDR3 residues: CASRPGLADTGELFF. CDR3 DNA: TGTGCCAGCAGACCGGGACTAGCTGACACCGGGGAGCTGTTTTTT.

The rearrangement joins TRBV19 to TRBJ1-2, with a tentative D call TRBD1 (5 bases). Deletions cut 6 bases from V and 7 bases from J, with 21 bases between. Germline-derived CDR1 and CDR2 are LNHDA and SQIVND (reference sequence). The CDR3 consists of 15 residues. As DNA, the CDR3 is TGTGCCAGTAGATCTTCCCCCGGTAGGGGCGGTGGCTACACCTTC. Translating gives CASRSSPGRGGGYTF.

The chain's CDR3 is CASSLVSWAGDYEQYF. CDR3 sequence (DNA): TGTGCCAGCAGCTTAGTTAGCTGGGCAGGGGACTACGAGCAGTACTTC. The chain is built from TRBV11-2 and TRBJ2-7; possible D gene TRBD1, 6 bases. CDR3 length: 16 amino acids. Germline V gene data show CDR1 as SGHAT and CDR2 as FQNNGV. Trimming removed 1 base at V and 3 bases at J, with 16 bases between.

The CDR3 bases are TGTGCCAGCTCACTGTGGAGGGAAGAGCAGTTCTTC. This translates into CASSLWREEQFF. V is TRBV18 and J is TRBJ2-1; TRBD2 is a possible D gene (6 bases). CDR3 length equals 12 residues. The V and J ends lost 4 bases and 10 bases respectively, with 11 bases between them. Germline V gene data show CDR1 as KGHSH and CDR2 as LQKENI.

The chain joins TRBV7-9 to TRBJ1-2, with 7 bases identical to TRBD1. The germline CDR1 and CDR2 sequences are SEHNR and FQNEAQ (reference sequence). The CDR3 is 13 residues long. The V gene end was trimmed by 5 bases and the J gene end by 4 bases; junction bases not matched to a gene: 4. The CDR3 sequence: CASSLDRAYGYTF. The CDR3 DNA sequence: TGTGCCAGCAGCCTAGACAGGGCCTATGGCTACACCTTC. Looking up the rest from reference TRBV7-9 and TRBJ1-2 gives the full variable domain: DTGVSQNPRHKITKRGQNVTFRCDPISEHNRLYWYRQTLGQGPEFLTYFQNEAQLEKSRLLSDRFSAERPKGSFSTLEIQRTEQGDSAMYLCASSLDRAYGYTFGSGTRLTVV.

The chain couples TRBV6-5 to TRBJ2-7, with D possibly matching TRBD2 (5 bases). Trimming took off 9 bases at V and 4 bases at J, with 22 bases between the two ends. Germline V CDR1 and CDR2: MNHEY, SVGAGI. This CDR3 spans 15 amino acids. The CDR3 here is CASSTSGSLIYEQYF. Here the CDR3 DNA reads TGTGCCAGTTCGACTTCGGGATCCTTGATATACGAGCAGTACTTC.

The chain links TRBV24-1 to TRBJ1-2; tentatively, D is TRBD1 (6 bases). The CDR3 is 11 amino acids. The germline V and J ends were trimmed by 9 bases and 7 bases, with 11 bases remaining between them. Per the germline V gene, CDR1 is KGHDR and CDR2 is SFDVKD. CDR3 in DNA: TGTGCCACCCGGGGGGCAGGTGGCTACACCTTC. It specifies CATRGAGGYTF.

The rearrangement joins TRBV28 to TRBJ1-1; TRBD1 is a possible D gene (6 bases). CDR1 is MDHEN, CDR2 SYDVKM, per germline. The CDR3 has 14 residues. Trimming cost V 3 bases and J 3 bases, with 11 bases left between them. The CDR3 DNA is TGTGCCAGCAGTTTTGGGACAACAGACACTGAAGCTTTCTTT. Translated: CASSFGTTDTEAFF.

The chain combines TRBV9 with TRBJ1-4, with D possibly matching TRBD1 (5 bases). Germline V gene sequence: CDR1 SGDLS, CDR2 YYNGEE. CDR3 length equals 16 residues. V dropped 3 bases and J dropped 4 bases, with 16 bases sitting between them. The CDR3 nucleotides read TGTGCCAGCAGCGAGGGGCCCGGACAATTTAATGAAAAACTGTTTTTT. Its protein is CASSEGPGQFNEKLFF.

The chain links TRBV6-2 or TRBV6-3 to TRBJ1-1; 8 nucleotides agree with TRBD1. This CDR3 has 13 amino acids. J was trimmed by 6 bases and V by 6 bases; bases with no gene match: 6. Germline V gene sequence: CDR1 MNHEY, CDR2 SVGEGT. The CDR3 is CASSLDRGPEAFF. DNA for the CDR3: TGTGCCAGCAGCCTCGACAGGGGCCCTGAAGCTTTCTTT.

The count of this clone is one. J is TRBJ2-5 and V is TRBV5-1, with D possibly TRBD2 on 5 matching bases. Per germline, CDR1 SGHRS and CDR2 YFSETQ. The CDR3 spans 14 residues. Trimming took off 7 bases at V and 5 bases at J, with 18 bases between the two ends. The CDR3 bases are TGCGCCAGCCGCGCGGGTCAAGTAGGCGAGACCCAGTACTTC. It yields the protein CASRAGQVGETQYF.

J is TRBJ1-2 and V is TRBV7-2; D is unclear. Germline V lookup: CDR1 SGHTA, CDR2 FQGNSA. The V end lost 5 bases, the J end lost 7 bases, and 17 bases lay between the germline ends. CDR3 length: 14 amino acids. The CDR3 loop is CASSPGTKRTGYTF. The CDR3, as DNA: TGTGCCAGCAGCCCGGGAACGAAGAGAACTGGCTACACCTTC.